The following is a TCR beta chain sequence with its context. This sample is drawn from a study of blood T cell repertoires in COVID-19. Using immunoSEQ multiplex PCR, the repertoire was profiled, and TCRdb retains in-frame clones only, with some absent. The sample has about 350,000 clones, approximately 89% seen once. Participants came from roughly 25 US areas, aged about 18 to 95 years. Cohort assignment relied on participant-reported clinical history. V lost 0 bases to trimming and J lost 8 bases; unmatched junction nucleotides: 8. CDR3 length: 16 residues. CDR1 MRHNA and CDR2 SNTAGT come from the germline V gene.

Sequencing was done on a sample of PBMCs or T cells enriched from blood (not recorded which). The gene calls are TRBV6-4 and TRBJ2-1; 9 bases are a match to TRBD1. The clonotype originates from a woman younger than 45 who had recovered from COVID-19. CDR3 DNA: TGTGCCAGCAGTGACTCGACAGGGGGTAGTACGGATGAGCAGTTCTTC. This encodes CASSDSTGGSTDEQFF.